Listed below are T cell receptor beta chains from one sample, sequenced in a study of shared clonotypes between healthy human individuals. Libraries were prepared by immunoSEQ multiplex PCR; TCRdb keeps only in-frame clonotypes and omits some of them. The data contain about 1,900,000 clones, approximately 95% of them singletons. Sequencing input: naive CD8+ T cells sorted from blood. These receptors all come from a man younger than 35 in good health. CDR3s include the opening cysteine and the closing phenylalanine or tryptophan.

J: TRBJ2-1
V: TRBV7-6
length: 16
CDR3: CASSLAQGLAYNEQFF

J: TRBJ1-3
V: TRBV6-1
length: 16
CDR3: CASSEYGGNFGNTIYF

J: TRBJ1-3
V: TRBV9
length: 14
CDR3: CASTGQSSGNTIYF

J: TRBJ1-4
V: TRBV5-6
length: 14
CDR3: CASSLGQGVEKLFF

J: TRBJ2-7
V: TRBV6-5
length: 14
CDR3: CASNTGQNSYEQYF

J: TRBJ2-2
V: TRBV25-1
length: 13
CDR3: CASSSLGNGELFF

J: TRBJ2-7
V: TRBV27
length: 16
CDR3: CASSPSRGEKPYEQYF

J: TRBJ2-3
V: TRBV7-9
length: 15
CDR3: CASNQGLADTDTQYF

J: TRBJ1-6
V: TRBV27
length: 16
CDR3: CASRATGGMVDSPLHF

J: TRBJ1-5
V: TRBV7-8
length: 13
CDR3: CASSPQGVQPQHF

J: TRBJ1-5
V: TRBV29-1
length: 16
CDR3: CSAVRPTDRDNQPQHF

J: TRBJ2-1
V: TRBV19
length: 14
CDR3: CASSRDTQGNEQFF

J: TRBJ2-7
V: TRBV27
length: 13
CDR3: CASSDLSSYEQYF

J: TRBJ2-5
V: TRBV11-2
length: 18
CDR3: CASSLIRIKGAAGETQYF

J: TRBJ1-2
V: TRBV7-9
length: 14
CDR3: CASSLDRGINGYTF

J: TRBJ1-3
V: TRBV2
length: 16
CDR3: CASRGDSSPSGNTIYF

J: TRBJ2-2
V: TRBV6-6
length: 16
CDR3: CASSLTGGHNTGELFF

J: TRBJ1-1
V: TRBV4-1
length: 13
CDR3: CASSYGVNTEAFF

J: TRBJ2-1
V: TRBV7-9
length: 15
CDR3: CASSLAQGVNNEQFF

J: TRBJ2-3
V: TRBV2
length: 17
CDR3: CASSEFGGPSYTDTQYF

J: TRBJ2-1
V: TRBV5-6
length: 14
CDR3: CASSLDGLYNEQFF

J: TRBJ2-7
V: TRBV11-2
length: 13
CDR3: CASSLARVYEQYF

J: TRBJ2-1
V: TRBV5-5
length: 14
CDR3: CASSLAWVYNEQFF

J: TRBJ2-2
V: TRBV2
length: 11
CDR3: CASGGTGELFF

J: TRBJ2-6
V: TRBV10-2
length: 17
CDR3: CASRGLAGGPGANVLTF

J: TRBJ2-7
V: TRBV6-1
length: 15
CDR3: CASSALTGLAYEQYF

J: TRBJ2-7
V: TRBV28
length: 15
CDR3: CASSLPTGFSYEQYF

J: TRBJ2-5
V: TRBV6-5
length: 14
CDR3: CASSLTGGEETQYF

J: TRBJ1-3
V: TRBV10-3
length: 16
CDR3: CAIRPFGGFSGNTIYF

J: TRBJ1-2
V: TRBV5-1
length: 13
CDR3: CASSLGTGLIYTF

J: TRBJ2-3
V: TRBV4-3
length: 15
CDR3: CASSQEGQGGDTQYF

J: TRBJ2-2
V: TRBV7-9
length: 16
CDR3: CASSPWTGPNPGELFF

J: TRBJ1-2
V: TRBV6-1
length: 15
CDR3: CASSLAWTGNYGYTF

J: TRBJ1-2
V: TRBV5-1
length: 15
CDR3: CASSSSGEDSYGYTF

J: TRBJ1-3
V: TRBV29-1
length: 13
CDR3: CSVDSFPGNTIYF

J: TRBJ2-3
V: TRBV9
length: 13
CDR3: CASWDSYTDTQYF

J: TRBJ2-2
V: TRBV10-3
length: 16
CDR3: CAISEVGGGPTGELFF

J: TRBJ1-2
V: TRBV9
length: 13
CDR3: CASSPGGAFGYTF

J: TRBJ2-7
V: TRBV5-1
length: 16
CDR3: CASSLEPGLAGYEQYF

J: TRBJ2-3
V: TRBV27
length: 15
CDR3: CASSPRPSGGDTQYF

J: TRBJ2-7
V: TRBV13
length: 16
CDR3: CASSQVKSGRIYEQYF

J: TRBJ2-4
V: TRBV28
length: 14
CDR3: CASSPDTGRDIQYF

J: TRBJ2-3
V: TRBV10-2
length: 18
CDR3: CASSERGYGLFSTDTQYF

J: TRBJ2-2
V: TRBV9
length: 11
CDR3: CAPVRTGELFF

J: TRBJ1-5
V: TRBV4-1
length: 16
CDR3: CASSLGPAGDNQPQHF

J: TRBJ2-7
V: TRBV4-3
length: 15
CDR3: CASSPVGRGSYEQYF

J: TRBJ1-1
V: TRBV6-5
length: 11
CDR3: CASGGGTEAFF

J: TRBJ2-7
V: TRBV21-1
length: 10
CDR3: CASSRNEQYF

J: TRBJ1-5
V: TRBV5-4
length: 15
CDR3: CASSFFDGTNQPQHF

J: TRBJ1-3
V: TRBV10-1
length: 14
CDR3: CASSEGSSGNTIYF

J: TRBJ2-2
V: TRBV5-1
length: 15
CDR3: CASSFHQGAAGELFF

J: TRBJ2-3
V: TRBV6-4
length: 15
CDR3: CASSDWGLAADTQYF